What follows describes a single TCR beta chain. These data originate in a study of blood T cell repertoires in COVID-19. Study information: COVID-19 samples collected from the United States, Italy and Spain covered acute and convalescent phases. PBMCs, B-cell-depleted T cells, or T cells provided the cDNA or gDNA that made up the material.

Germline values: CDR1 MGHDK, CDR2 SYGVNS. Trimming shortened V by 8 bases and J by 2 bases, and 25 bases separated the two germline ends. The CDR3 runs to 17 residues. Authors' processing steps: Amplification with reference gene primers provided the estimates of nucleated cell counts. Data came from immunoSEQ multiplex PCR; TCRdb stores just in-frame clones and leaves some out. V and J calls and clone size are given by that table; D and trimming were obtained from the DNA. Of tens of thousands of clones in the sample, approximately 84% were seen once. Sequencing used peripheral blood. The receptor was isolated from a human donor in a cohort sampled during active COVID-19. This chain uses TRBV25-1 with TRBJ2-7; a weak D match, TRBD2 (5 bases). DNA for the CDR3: TGTGCCAGCGGACGGGATCGGATACCTCCTAGCACCTACGAGCAGTACTTC. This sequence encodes CASGRDRIPPSTYEQYF.